What follows describes a single T cell receptor beta chain. These data belong to a study of memory CD4+ T cells and cytomegalovirus serostatus. As for the study in general: Healthy Belgian adult donors included roughly ten CMV-positive and 20 to 30 CMV-negative people.

Single viable CD3+CD4+CD8-CD45RO+ cells were sorted as the memory CD4+ T cells. Donors' CMV status reflects serum IgG against pp150, pp28, p38, p52. In the original workflow: After removing out-of-frame reads, 2,204,828 distinct TCRbeta sequences remained. The data were produced by immunoSEQ multiplex PCR, yet TCRdb's version contains in-frame clones alone and is incomplete. For V, J and clone size, that table is used; D and trimming come from the DNA. Of some 65,000 clones listed, 80% are singletons. The source is an adult in good health and CMV-seronegative. Some clones in this sample may be carry-over from other donors' samples. The sequenced sample consisted of memory CD4+ T cells from blood.

The CDR3 is CASSPEASGTDTQYF. CDR3 in DNA: TGTGCCAGCAGCCCCGAGGCTAGCGGCACAGATACGCAGTATTTT. The chain links TRBV5-4 to TRBJ2-3; D may be TRBD2 (6 bases). V lost 4 bases, J lost 1 base, and 13 bases lay in between. The germline CDR1 and CDR2 sequences are SGHNT and YYREEE (reference sequence). CDR3 length: 15 residues.